These T cell receptor beta chains were read from a single sample in a study of PD-1 blockade in classical Hodgkin lymphoma. TCRdb's table, derived via immunoSEQ multiplex PCR, lists solely in-frame clones and lacks some. The sample consists of 21,000 or so clones, about 68% of them appearing once. This specimen consisted of peripheral blood mononuclear cells (PBMCs), obtained at baseline. Receptor source: a human donor with classical Hodgkin lymphoma. The conserved cysteine and the conserved F or W are not part of the CDR3 here.

>11|TRBV7-2|TRBJ1-2
ASSLWGARGYT
>14|TRBV5-1|TRBJ2-5
ASSLGTSGREETQY
>13|TRBV6-5|.
ASSYGTSGTYEQY
>13|TRBV9|TRBJ2-2
ASSFSGTGTGELF
>13|TRBV5-8|TRBJ2-7
ASSLEGVSSYEQY
>13|TRBV4-3|TRBJ1-5
ASSQDGYRGQPQH
>12|TRBV7-8|TRBJ1-5
ASSLVHSNQPQH
>13|TRBV30|TRBJ1-3
AQKGTGDSGNTIY
>15|TRBV28|TRBJ2-2
ASSSDTSGGNTGELF
>13|TRBV5-8|TRBJ2-5
ASSWGSGLQETQY
>13|TRBV30|TRBJ2-3
ASTPRQLTTDTQY
>11|TRBV14|TRBJ1-6
ASSPGGYSPLH
>11|TRBV6-5|TRBJ2-2
ASSYRYTGELF
>13|TRBV19|TRBJ1-6
ASSMEGRSRVPLH
>10|TRBV11-2|TRBJ1-1
ASSLRLGEAF
>10|TRBV27|TRBJ2-5
ASSSDSSTQY
>13|TRBV9|TRBJ2-1
ASNPSGGPYNEQF
>13|TRBV5-1|TRBJ1-6
ASSASDRGSSPLH
>12|TRBV6-4|TRBJ2-3
ASSATGGTDTQY
>12|TRBV7-2|TRBJ2-1
ASSLGGLNNEQF
>15|TRBV4-3|TRBJ1-4
ASSQAMRRLLKKKLF
>14|TRBV18|TRBJ2-5
ASSWTSGASKETQY
>13|TRBV2|TRBJ1-2
ASSSDRGRMGGYT
>12|TRBV4-3|TRBJ2-5
ASSQDRRLETQY
>13|TRBV28|TRBJ2-1
ASSPGTVALNEQF
>10|TRBV25-1|TRBJ1-2
ASRDNNYGYT
>13|TRBV6-4|TRBJ2-3
ASSDGTGGTDTQY